Listed below are T cell receptor beta chains from one sample, sequenced in a study of shared clonotypes between healthy human individuals. Method: immunoSEQ multiplex PCR; TCRdb's copy keeps in-frame clones and lacks some. The sample yields roughly 2.5 million clones, over 85% seen once. The specimen was naive CD4+ T cells sorted from blood. All receptors come from a man between 18 and 29 years old in good health. Each CDR3 is given with its conserved first and last residue. A D gene is named only where the DNA matches it firmly. Clone sizes are given selectively: once, few, many, or a class where the clone is expanded.

J gene | clone size | D gene | V gene | CDR3 protein | CDR3 DNA
TRBJ2-1 | NA | NA | TRBV11-2 | CASSRDHSYNEQFF | TGTGCCAGCAGCCGGGACCACTCCTACAATGAGCAGTTCTTC
TRBJ2-7 | NA | NA | TRBV7-2 | CASSGTGTSYEQYF | TGTGCCAGCAGCGGAACAGGAACCTCCTACGAGCAGTACTTC
TRBJ1-5 | NA | NA | TRBV9 | CASSVGDGNQPQHF | TGTGCCAGCAGCGTCGGGGACGGCAATCAGCCCCAGCATTTT
TRBJ1-5 | NA | NA | TRBV29-1 | CSVRAGYSQPQHF | TGCAGCGTCCGAGCGGGGTACAGTCAGCCCCAGCATTTT
TRBJ1-2 | NA | TRBD1 | TRBV19 | CASGGLDRAGGYTF | TGTGCCAGTGGGGGTCTGGACAGGGCGGGAGGCTACACCTTC
TRBJ1-6 | NA | NA | TRBV5-8 | CASRSDTRSYNSPLHF | TGTGCCAGCAGGAGCGACACACGCTCCTATAATTCACCCCTCCACTTT
TRBJ1-5 | NA | NA | TRBV28 | CASSSDPRSNQPQHF | TGTGCCAGCAGTTCAGATCCGCGTAGCAATCAGCCCCAGCATTTT
TRBJ2-7 | NA | NA | TRBV7-2 | CASSLGVAASYEQYF | TGTGCCAGCAGCTTAGGCGTAGCGGCCTCCTACGAGCAGTACTTC
TRBJ2-7 | NA | TRBD2 | TRBV28 | CASSPHSGGVSYEQYF | TGTGCCAGCAGCCCTCATAGCGGGGGAGTCTCCTACGAGCAGTACTTC
TRBJ2-5 | NA | NA | TRBV2 | CASSEARSGFSLQETQYF | TGTGCCAGCAGTGAAGCGCGCTCCGGGTTCTCCTTACAAGAGACCCAGTACTTC
TRBJ2-3 | NA | TRBD1 | TRBV7-8 | CASGQGQGQYF | TGTGCCAGCGGACAGGGGCAGGGGCAGTATTTT
TRBJ2-7 | NA | TRBD1 | TRBV5-6 | CASSGLRQGSYEQYF | TGTGCCAGCAGCGGCCTCCGACAGGGCTCCTACGAGCAGTACTTC
TRBJ1-3 | NA | TRBD1 | TRBV18 | CASSPPYGTGTTIYF | TGTGCCAGCTCACCTCCTTATGGGACAGGAACCACCATATATTTT
TRBJ1-3 | NA | NA | TRBV30 | CAWMNSGGNTIYF | TGTGCCTGGATGAACAGCGGAGGGAACACCATATATTTT
TRBJ2-7 | NA | TRBD2 | TRBV7-2 | CASSATSGLLSYEQYF | TGTGCCAGCAGCGCTACTAGCGGCCTTCTATCCTACGAGCAGTACTTC
TRBJ2-7 | NA | NA | TRBV27 | CASRRRQNYEQYF | TGTGCCAGTAGGCGCCGACAGAACTACGAGCAGTACTTC
TRBJ2-5 | NA | NA | TRBV6-1 | CASSPTHLREETQYF | TGTGCCAGCAGTCCCACCCACCTGAGGGAAGAGACCCAGTACTTC
TRBJ2-5 | NA | NA | TRBV5-5 | CASSFGRPIQETQYF | TGTGCCAGCAGCTTTGGTAGGCCGATTCAAGAGACCCAGTACTTC
TRBJ1-1 | NA | NA | TRBV5-4 | CASRDPKQGVTEAFF | TGTGCCAGCAGAGATCCAAAACAGGGCGTCACTGAAGCTTTCTTT
TRBJ2-5 | NA | NA | TRBV11-2 | CASSLTWPAEVLETQYF | TGTGCCAGCAGCTTAACATGGCCCGCCGAAGTATTGGAGACCCAGTACTTC
TRBJ2-7 | NA | NA | TRBV27 | CASSFPGTYEQYF | TGTGCCAGCAGTTTCCCCGGGACGTACGAGCAGTACTTC
TRBJ1-5 | NA | NA | TRBV5-1 | CASSLEGSNQPQHF | TGCGCCAGCAGCTTGGAAGGGTCAAATCAGCCCCAGCATTTT
TRBJ1-4 | NA | NA | TRBV6-6 | CASSYPDLNEKLFF | TGTGCCAGCAGTTACCCGGACCTTAATGAAAAACTGTTTTTT
TRBJ1-2 | NA | TRBD1 | TRBV5-4 | CASSPETGLNYGYTF | TGTGCCAGCAGCCCGGAGACAGGGTTGAACTATGGCTACACCTTC
TRBJ2-7 | NA | TRBD2 | TRBV19 | CASSPGLASYEQYF | TGTGCCAGTAGCCCTGGACTAGCGTCTTACGAGCAGTACTTC
TRBJ1-1 | few | NA | TRBV30 | CAWIPNPNTEAFF | TGTGCCTGGATCCCAAATCCGAACACTGAAGCTTTCTTT
TRBJ2-5 | NA | NA | TRBV9 | CASSVTGEETQYF | TGTGCCAGCAGCGTGACGGGTGAGGAGACCCAGTACTTC
TRBJ1-2 | NA | TRBD1 | TRBV11-2 | CASRRTGTGEYGYTF | TGTGCCAGCAGACGAACCGGGACAGGGGAGTATGGCTACACCTTC
TRBJ2-3 | NA | TRBD2 | TRBV19 | CASSPASGSTDTQYF | TGTGCCAGTAGTCCGGCTAGCGGAAGCACAGATACGCAGTATTTT
TRBJ1-3 | NA | NA | TRBV7-9 | CASTKWDLGLGTIYF | TGTGCCAGCACCAAGTGGGATTTGGGTCTCGGCACCATATATTTT
TRBJ2-2 | NA | NA | TRBV30 | CAWSMGRSDTGELFF | TGTGCCTGGAGTATGGGGAGGTCGGACACCGGGGAGCTGTTTTTT
TRBJ1-1 | NA | NA | TRBV5-1 | CASSRTDTMPFGTEAFF | TGCGCCAGCAGCAGGACAGATACCATGCCTTTTGGGACTGAAGCTTTCTTT
TRBJ2-5 | NA | NA | TRBV30 | CAWSSGLQETQYF | TGTGCCTGGAGTTCCGGGCTGCAAGAGACCCAGTACTTC
TRBJ2-3 | NA | NA | TRBV4-3 | CASSQVGGTQYF | TGCGCCAGCAGCCAAGTAGGCGGAACGCAGTATTTT
TRBJ2-6 | NA | NA | TRBV12-5 | CASAPSGANVLTF | TGTGCTAGTGCCCCGTCTGGGGCCAACGTCCTGACTTTC
TRBJ2-5 | NA | TRBD1 | TRBV11-2 | CASSIQTGGAETQYF | TGTGCCAGCAGCATCCAGACAGGGGGGGCGGAGACCCAGTACTTC
TRBJ2-1 | NA | NA | TRBV11-3 | CASSSSPYNEQFF | TGTGCCAGCAGTTCTAGCCCTTACAATGAGCAGTTCTTC
TRBJ2-1 | NA | TRBD1 | TRBV10-3 | CAISVPPGQGFYNEQFF | TGTGCCATCAGTGTCCCCCCGGGACAGGGATTCTACAATGAGCAGTTCTTC
TRBJ1-3 | NA | NA | TRBV6-1 | CASSRVGGDTIYF | TGTGCCAGCAGCCGAGTAGGAGGGGACACCATATATTTT
TRBJ2-3 | NA | TRBD2 | TRBV19 | CASSSGGRSASTDTQYF | TGTGCCAGTTCTAGCGGGGGCCGGTCCGCTAGCACAGATACGCAGTATTTT
TRBJ1-1 | NA | NA | TRBV10-2 | CASSLGTLTEAFF | TGCGCCAGCAGTCTCGGAACACTTACTGAAGCTTTCTTT
TRBJ2-2 | NA | NA | TRBV5-1 | CASRATLGGGELFF | TGCGCCAGCAGGGCTACTCTTGGGGGCGGGGAGCTGTTTTTT
TRBJ1-1 | NA | TRBD1 | TRBV5-1 | CASSSEGTGGTEAFF | TGCGCCAGCAGCTCCGAAGGCACAGGGGGCACTGAAGCTTTCTTT
TRBJ1-1 | few | TRBD1 | TRBV7-3 | CASSTTGGGTEAFF | TGTGCCAGCAGCACAACAGGGGGCGGCACTGAAGCTTTCTTT
TRBJ2-7 | NA | TRBD1 | TRBV15 | CATSRGQGASYEQYF | TGTGCCACCAGCAGAGGACAGGGGGCCTCCTACGAGCAGTACTTC
TRBJ1-1 | NA | NA | TRBV5-1 | CASTNTGTEAFF | TGCGCCAGCACTAATACGGGGACTGAAGCTTTCTTT
TRBJ1-5 | NA | TRBD1 | TRBV2 | CASTGQGASNQPQHF | TGTGCCAGCACCGGACAGGGGGCAAGCAATCAGCCCCAGCATTTT
TRBJ2-5 | NA | TRBD2 | TRBV5-4 | CASSSGLAGQETQYF | TGTGCCAGCAGCTCGGGACTAGCGGGCCAAGAGACCCAGTACTTC
TRBJ1-1 | NA | TRBD1 | TRBV5-1 | CASSLGDRGQAFF | TGCGCCAGCAGCTTGGGCGACAGGGGGCAAGCTTTCTTT
TRBJ2-2 | NA | TRBD1 | TRBV5-1 | CASRFSGQPTGELFF | TGCGCCAGCCGCTTCTCGGGACAGCCCACCGGGGAGCTGTTTTTT
TRBJ2-5 | NA | NA | TRBV6-5 | CASSYSWTQETQYF | TGTGCCAGCAGTTACTCCTGGACACAAGAGACCCAGTACTTC
TRBJ2-1 | once | NA | TRBV5-1 | CASSLTGLGANEQFF | TGCGCCAGCAGCTTGACAGGGTTAGGGGCCAATGAGCAGTTCTTC